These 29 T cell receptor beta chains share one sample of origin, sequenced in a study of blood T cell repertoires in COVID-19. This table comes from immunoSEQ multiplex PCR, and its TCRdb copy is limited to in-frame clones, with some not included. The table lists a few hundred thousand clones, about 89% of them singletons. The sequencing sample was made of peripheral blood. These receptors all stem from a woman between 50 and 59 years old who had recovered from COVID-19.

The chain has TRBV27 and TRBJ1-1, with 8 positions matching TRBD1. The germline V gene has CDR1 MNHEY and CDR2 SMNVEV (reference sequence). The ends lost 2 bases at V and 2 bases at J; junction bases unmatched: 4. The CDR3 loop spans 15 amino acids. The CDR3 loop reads CASSLSRGLNTEAFF. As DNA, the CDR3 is TGTGCCAGCAGTTTAAGCAGGGGGCTTAACACTGAAGCTTTCTTT.

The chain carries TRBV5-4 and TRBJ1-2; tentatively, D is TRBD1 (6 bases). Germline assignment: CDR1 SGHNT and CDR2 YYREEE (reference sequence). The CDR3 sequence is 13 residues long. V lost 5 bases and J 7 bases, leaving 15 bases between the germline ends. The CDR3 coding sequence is TGTGCCAGCAGGGGTCAGGGGATGGGTGGCTACACCTTC. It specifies CASRGQGMGGYTF.

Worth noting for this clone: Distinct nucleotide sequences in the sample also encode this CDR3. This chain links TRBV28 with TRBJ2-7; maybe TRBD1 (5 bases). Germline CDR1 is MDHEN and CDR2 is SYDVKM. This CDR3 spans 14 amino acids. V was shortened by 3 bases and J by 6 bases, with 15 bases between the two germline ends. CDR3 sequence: CASSFLGQGGEQYF. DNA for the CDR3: TGTGCCAGCAGTTTCTTAGGGCAGGGCGGCGAGCAGTACTTC.

In DNA form, the CDR3 reads TGTGCCAGCAGTTTATTTTCGGGTTTTCAGCCCCAGCATTTT. This sequence encodes CASSLFSGFQPQHF. V gene TRBV28 combines with J gene TRBJ1-5; D is ambiguous. The germline V gene encodes CDR1 MDHEN and CDR2 SYDVKM. The CDR3 runs 14 residues. V lost 1 base and J lost 6, with 10 bases in between.

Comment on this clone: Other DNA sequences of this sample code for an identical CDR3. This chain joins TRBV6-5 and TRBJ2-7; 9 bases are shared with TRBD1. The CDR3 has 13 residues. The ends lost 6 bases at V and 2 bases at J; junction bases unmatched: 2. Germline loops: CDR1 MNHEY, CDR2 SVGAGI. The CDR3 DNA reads TGTGCCAGCAGCCGGGACAGGGCCTACGAGCAGTACTTC. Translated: CASSRDRAYEQYF.

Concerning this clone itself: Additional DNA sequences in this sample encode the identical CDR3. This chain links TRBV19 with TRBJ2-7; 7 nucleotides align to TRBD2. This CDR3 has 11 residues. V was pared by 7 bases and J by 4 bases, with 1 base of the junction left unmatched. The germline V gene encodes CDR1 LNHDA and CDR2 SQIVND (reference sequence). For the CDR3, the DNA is TGTGCCAGTACCGGGGGGTACGAGCAGTACTTC. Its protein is CASTGGYEQYF. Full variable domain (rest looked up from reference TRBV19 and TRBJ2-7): DGGITQSPKYLFRKEGQNVTLSCEQNLNHDAMYWYRQDPGQGLRLIYYSQIVNDFQKGDIAEGYSVSREKKESFPLTVTSAQKNPTAFYLCASTGGYEQYFGPGTRLTVT.

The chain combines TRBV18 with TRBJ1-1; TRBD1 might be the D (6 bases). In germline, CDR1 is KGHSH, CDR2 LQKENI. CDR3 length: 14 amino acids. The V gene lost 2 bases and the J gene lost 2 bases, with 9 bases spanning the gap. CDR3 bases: TGTGCCAGCTCACCAAAGGACAGCAACACTGAAGCTTTCTTT. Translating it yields CASSPKDSNTEAFF.

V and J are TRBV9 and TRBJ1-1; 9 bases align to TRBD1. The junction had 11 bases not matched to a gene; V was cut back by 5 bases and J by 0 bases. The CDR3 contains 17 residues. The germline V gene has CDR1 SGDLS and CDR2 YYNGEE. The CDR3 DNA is TGTGCCAGCAGTGATCCGGGACAGGGCCTCATGAACACTGAAGCTTTCTTT. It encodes CASSDPGQGLMNTEAFF.

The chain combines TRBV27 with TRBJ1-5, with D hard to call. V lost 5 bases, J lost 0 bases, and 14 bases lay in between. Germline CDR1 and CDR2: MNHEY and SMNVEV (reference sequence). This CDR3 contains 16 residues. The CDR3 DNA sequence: TGTGCCAGCAGTCTTGGGCCGGATTATAGCAATCAGCCCCAGCATTTT. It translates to CASSLGPDYSNQPQHF.

CDR3 DNA: TGCGCCAGCAGCTTGGTGCAGGGTGGGAACTATGGCTACACCTTC. Translation: CASSLVQGGNYGYTF. The chain joins TRBV5-1 to TRBJ1-2, with a weak D call TRBD1 (5 bases). V lost 0 bases and J 2 bases, leaving 11 bases between the germline ends. From germline, CDR1 is SGHRS and CDR2 YFSETQ. The CDR3 totals 15 residues. Looking up the rest from reference TRBV5-1 and TRBJ1-2 gives the full variable domain: KAGVTQTPRYLIKTRGQQVTLSCSPISGHRSVSWYQQTPGQGLQFLFEYFSETQRNKGNFPGRFSGRQFSNSRSEMNVSTLELGDSALYLCASSLVQGGNYGYTFGSGTRLTVV.

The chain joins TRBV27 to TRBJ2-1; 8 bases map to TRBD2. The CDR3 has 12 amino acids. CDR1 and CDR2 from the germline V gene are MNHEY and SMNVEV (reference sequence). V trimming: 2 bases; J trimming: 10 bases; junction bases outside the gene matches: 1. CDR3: CASSLPGGEQFF. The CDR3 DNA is TGTGCCAGCAGTTTACCGGGAGGGGAGCAGTTCTTC.

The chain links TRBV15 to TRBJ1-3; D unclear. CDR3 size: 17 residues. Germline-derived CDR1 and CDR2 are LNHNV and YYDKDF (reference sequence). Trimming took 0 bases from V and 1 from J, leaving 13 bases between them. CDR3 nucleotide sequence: TGTGCCACCAGCAGAGATCCCCTTATTAGTTCTGGAAACACCATATATTTT. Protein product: CATSRDPLISSGNTIYF.

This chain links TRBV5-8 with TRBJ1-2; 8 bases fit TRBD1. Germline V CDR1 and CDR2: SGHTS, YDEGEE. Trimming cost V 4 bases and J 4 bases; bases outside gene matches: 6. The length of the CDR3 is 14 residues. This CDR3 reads CASSPDRVIYGYTF. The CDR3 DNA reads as TGTGCCAGCAGCCCGGACAGGGTTATCTATGGCTACACCTTC.

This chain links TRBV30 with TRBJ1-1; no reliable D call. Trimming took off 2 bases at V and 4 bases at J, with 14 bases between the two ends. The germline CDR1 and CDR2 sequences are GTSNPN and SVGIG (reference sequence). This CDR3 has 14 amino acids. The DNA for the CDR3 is TGTGCCTGGAGTCGCGGGCTCAGCGGCACTGAAGCTTTCTTT. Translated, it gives CAWSRGLSGTEAFF.

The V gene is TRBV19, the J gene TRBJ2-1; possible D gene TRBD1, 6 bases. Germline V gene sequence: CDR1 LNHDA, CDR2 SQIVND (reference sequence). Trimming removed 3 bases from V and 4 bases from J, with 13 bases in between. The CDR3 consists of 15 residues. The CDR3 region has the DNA TGTGCCAGTAGTATTGGGGGACACCTATACAATGAGCAGTTCTTC. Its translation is CASSIGGHLYNEQFF.

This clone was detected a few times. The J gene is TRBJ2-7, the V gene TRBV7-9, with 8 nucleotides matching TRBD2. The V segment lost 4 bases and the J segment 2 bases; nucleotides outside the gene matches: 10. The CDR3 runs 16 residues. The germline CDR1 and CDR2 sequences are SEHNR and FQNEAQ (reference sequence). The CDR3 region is CASSSTRFSGTYEQYF. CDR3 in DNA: TGTGCCAGCAGCTCGACACGGTTTAGCGGGACCTACGAGCAGTACTTC.

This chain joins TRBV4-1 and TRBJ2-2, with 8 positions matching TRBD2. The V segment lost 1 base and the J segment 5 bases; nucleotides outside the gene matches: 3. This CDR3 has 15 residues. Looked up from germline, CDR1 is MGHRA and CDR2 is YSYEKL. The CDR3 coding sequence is TGCGCCAGCAGCCAAGGACTAGCGACTACCGGGGAGCTGTTTTTT. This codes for CASSQGLATTGELFF.

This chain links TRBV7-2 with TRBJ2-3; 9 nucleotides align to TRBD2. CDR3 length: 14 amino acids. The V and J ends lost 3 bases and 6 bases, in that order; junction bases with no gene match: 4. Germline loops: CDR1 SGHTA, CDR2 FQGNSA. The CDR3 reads CASSFGLASDTQYF. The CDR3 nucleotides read TGTGCCAGCAGCTTCGGACTAGCGAGCGATACGCAGTATTTT.

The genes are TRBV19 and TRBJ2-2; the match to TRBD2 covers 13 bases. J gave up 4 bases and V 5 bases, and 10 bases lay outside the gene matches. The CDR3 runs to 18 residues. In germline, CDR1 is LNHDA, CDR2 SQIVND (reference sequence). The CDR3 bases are TGTGCCAGTAGTCCCGGACTAGCGGGGGCCTCGGGCACCGGGGAGCTGTTTTTT. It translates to CASSPGLAGASGTGELFF.

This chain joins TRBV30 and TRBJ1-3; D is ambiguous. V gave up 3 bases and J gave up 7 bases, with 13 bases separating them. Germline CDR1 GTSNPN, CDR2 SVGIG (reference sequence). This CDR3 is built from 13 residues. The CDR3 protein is CAWSHSSGNTIYF. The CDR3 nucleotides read TGTGCCTGGAGCCATAGTTCGGGGAACACCATATATTTT.

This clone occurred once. In nucleotides, the CDR3 is TGTGCCAGCAGCTCCGGGACACGAAACACCGGGGAGCTGTTTTTT. As protein: CASSSGTRNTGELFF. The rearrangement joins TRBV5-4 to TRBJ2-2, with a tentative D call TRBD1 (6 bases). Trimming removed 3 bases at V and 2 bases at J, with 11 bases between. Germline V gene data show CDR1 as SGHNT and CDR2 as YYREEE (reference sequence). This CDR3 comprises 15 residues.

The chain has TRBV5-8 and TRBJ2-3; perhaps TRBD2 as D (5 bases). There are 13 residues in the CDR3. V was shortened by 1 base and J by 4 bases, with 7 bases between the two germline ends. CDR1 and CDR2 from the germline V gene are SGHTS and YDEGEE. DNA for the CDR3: TGTGCCAGCAGCTTGCGCGGGTCAGATACGCAGTATTTT. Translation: CASSLRGSDTQYF.

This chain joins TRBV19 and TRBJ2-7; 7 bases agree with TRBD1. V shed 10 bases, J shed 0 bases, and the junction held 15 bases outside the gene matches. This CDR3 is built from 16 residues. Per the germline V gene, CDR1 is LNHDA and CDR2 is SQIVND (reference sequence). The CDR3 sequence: CATSSSRQGSSYEQYF. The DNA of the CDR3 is TGTGCCACTTCCTCGAGCCGACAGGGAAGCTCCTACGAGCAGTACTTC.

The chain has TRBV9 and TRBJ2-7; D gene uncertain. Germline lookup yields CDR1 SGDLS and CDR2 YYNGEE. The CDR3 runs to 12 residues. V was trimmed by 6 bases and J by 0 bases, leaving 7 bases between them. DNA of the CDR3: TGTGCCAGCACTCCTCGCTCCTACGAGCAGTACTTC. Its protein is CASTPRSYEQYF.

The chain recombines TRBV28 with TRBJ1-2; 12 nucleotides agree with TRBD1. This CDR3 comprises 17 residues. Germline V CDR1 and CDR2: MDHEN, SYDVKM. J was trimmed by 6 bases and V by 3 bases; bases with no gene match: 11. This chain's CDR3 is CASSFGSPGQGANGYTF. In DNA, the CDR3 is TGTGCCAGCAGTTTTGGGAGCCCGGGACAGGGGGCGAATGGCTACACCTTC.

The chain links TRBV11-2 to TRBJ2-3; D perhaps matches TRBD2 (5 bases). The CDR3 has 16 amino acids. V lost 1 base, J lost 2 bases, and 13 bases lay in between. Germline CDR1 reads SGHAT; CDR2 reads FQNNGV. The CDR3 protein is CASSLVLRATTDTQYF. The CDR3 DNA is TGTGCCAGCAGCTTAGTGTTGCGGGCCACCACAGATACGCAGTATTTT.

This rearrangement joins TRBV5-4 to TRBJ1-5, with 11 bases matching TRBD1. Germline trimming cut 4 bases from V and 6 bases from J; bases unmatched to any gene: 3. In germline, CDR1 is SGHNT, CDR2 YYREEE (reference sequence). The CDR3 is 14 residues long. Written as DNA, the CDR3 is TGTGCCAGCAGCGCAGGGACAGGGGGTCAGCCCCAGCATTTT. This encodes CASSAGTGGQPQHF.

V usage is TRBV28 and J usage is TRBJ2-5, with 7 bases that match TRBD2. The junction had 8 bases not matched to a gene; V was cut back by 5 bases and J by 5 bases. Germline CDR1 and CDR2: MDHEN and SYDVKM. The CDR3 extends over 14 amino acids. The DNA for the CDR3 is TGTGCCAGCAGTCGGATTAGCGGGTTGGAGACCCAGTACTTC. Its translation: CASSRISGLETQYF.

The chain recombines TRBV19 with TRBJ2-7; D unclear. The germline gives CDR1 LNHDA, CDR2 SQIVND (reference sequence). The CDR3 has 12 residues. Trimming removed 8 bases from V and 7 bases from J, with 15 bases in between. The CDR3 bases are TGTGCCAGTCGTGGGCAAAATGAAGAGCAGTACTTC. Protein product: CASRGQNEEQYF.